This is a list of T cell receptor beta chains from one sample in a study of cytomegalovirus exposure and HLA in healthy donors. The method was immunoSEQ multiplex PCR; TCRdb's version includes in-frame clones alone and lacks a portion of them. Counted here are under 200,000 clones, less than 90% occurring once; the ten biggest clones make up less than 0.4%. The sequenced sample consisted of PBMCs. These receptors were collected from a woman younger than 45 in good health and CMV-seronegative. Both conserved end residues are part of each CDR3. The order of the fields is V gene, D gene, CDR3 length, clone size, J gene, CDR3 DNA, CDR3 protein. A D gene is named only where the DNA matches it firmly. Clone size is given for some rows only: seen once, a few or many times, or a class if the clone is expanded.

>TRBV7-6|.|14|.|TRBJ1-3
TGTGCCAGCAGCCCGCGGGGGCGGGGAAACACCATATATTTT
CASSPRGRGNTIYF
>TRBV29-1|.|13|.|TRBJ2-7
TGCAGCGTAAAAGGGGTACTTTCCTACGAGCAGTACTTC
CSVKGVLSYEQYF
>TRBV5-8|.|14|.|TRBJ1-4
TGTGCCAGCAGCTTGGAGGCAGGGATGGAAAAACTGTTTTTT
CASSLEAGMEKLFF
>TRBV7-9|TRBD2|14|.|TRBJ2-3
TGTGCCAGCAGCGAACTGGGACTAGCGGATACGCAGTATTTT
CASSELGLADTQYF
>TRBV5-4|.|16|.|TRBJ2-5
TGTGCCAGCAGCTTAATGGCGGGGCGAGGTTGGGAGACCCAGTACTTC
CASSLMAGRGWETQYF
>TRBV11-1|TRBD1|15|.|TRBJ2-4
TGTGCCAGCAGCCCTAGACAGGGGGCGGTTGACATTCAGTACTTC
CASSPRQGAVDIQYF
>TRBV15|.|13|.|TRBJ2-3
TGTGCCACCAGCAGAGATCTGACAGATACGCAGTATTTT
CATSRDLTDTQYF
>TRBV4-1|.|17|.|TRBJ2-7
TGCGCCAGCAGCCAAGGGATGAAACAGGGAACTCTTTACGAGCAGTACTTC
CASSQGMKQGTLYEQYF
>TRBV27|.|13|once|TRBJ1-5
TGTGCCAGCAAGAAGGCGGGCAATCAGCCCCAGCATTTT
CASKKAGNQPQHF
>TRBV27|.|15|.|TRBJ2-3
TGTGCCAGCAGTTTAAGGTGGAATCCCAGGGATACGCAGTATTTT
CASSLRWNPRDTQYF
>TRBV6-5|TRBD2|15|.|TRBJ2-5
TGTGCCAGCAGCTTTAGCGGGGGGGAGGTGGAGACCCAGTACTTC
CASSFSGGEVETQYF
>TRBV5-4|TRBD2|15|.|TRBJ2-1
TGTGCCAGCAGTCACACTAGCGGGAAGACTAATGAGCAGTTCTTC
CASSHTSGKTNEQFF
>TRBV2|.|14|.|TRBJ1-6
TGTGCCAGCAGTGCAATCAGAGGTTATTCACCCCTCCACTTT
CASSAIRGYSPLHF
>TRBV5-4|TRBD2|15|.|TRBJ2-7
TGTGCCAGCAGCTCCGGGGGGGTAAAATTCTACGAGCAGTACTTC
CASSSGGVKFYEQYF
>TRBV19|.|15|.|TRBJ2-2
TGTGCCAGTACCGGGAGGGGGCGTCGGACCGGGGAGCTGTTTTTT
CASTGRGRRTGELFF
>TRBV27|TRBD1|14|once|TRBJ2-3
TGTGCCAGCAGTACGACAGGGGTATGGCATACGCAGTATTTT
CASSTTGVWHTQYF
>TRBV28|.|14|.|TRBJ1-2
TGTGCCAGCAGTTGGGGCAGACAAAACTATGGCTACACCTTC
CASSWGRQNYGYTF
>TRBV5-1|.|11|.|TRBJ2-1
TGCGCCAGCAGCTTTAGTCGTGAGCAGTTCTTC
CASSFSREQFF
>TRBV2|.|14|.|TRBJ2-3
TGTGCCAGCAAGGCGATTAGCCGTACAGATACGCAGTATTTT
CASKAISRTDTQYF
>TRBV6-4|.|14|.|TRBJ2-3
TGTGCCAGCAGCCCGAGTGGGGGGTCGGATACGCAGTATTTT
CASSPSGGSDTQYF
>TRBV5-6|TRBD2|17|.|TRBJ2-5
TGTGCCAGCAGCTTGAACCCTAGCGGGGGGCCCACGAAGACCCAGTACTTC
CASSLNPSGGPTKTQYF
>TRBV2|TRBD2|15|.|TRBJ2-1
TGTGCCAGCAGGCTTCTAGCGGGGTCCACCAATGAGCAGTTCTTC
CASRLLAGSTNEQFF
>TRBV11-2|TRBD2|19|.|TRBJ2-1
TGTGCCAGCAGCTTAACGGCAGCGGGAGGGCCGATCTCCTACAATGAGCAGTTCTTC
CASSLTAAGGPISYNEQFF
>TRBV5-1|.|16|.|TRBJ1-2
TGCGCCAGCAGCCTATTTTCGGGGGGAATCGGTTATGGCTACACCTTC
CASSLFSGGIGYGYTF
>TRBV7-7|TRBD1|13|.|TRBJ2-7
TGTGCTAGCAGCCGGGACAGGGGAGACGAGCAGTACTTC
CASSRDRGDEQYF
>TRBV5-4|.|14|few|TRBJ2-7
TGTGCCAGCAGCTTGGGTAGCGCGACCTACGAGCAGTACTTC
CASSLGSATYEQYF
>TRBV28|TRBD2|16|.|TRBJ2-1
TGTGCCAGCAGCTCAGAGCGGGAGGAAAACTACAATGAGCAGTTCTTC
CASSSEREENYNEQFF
>TRBV6-1|.|14|few|TRBJ2-1
TGTGCCAGCAGTGGCCAAGGGGCGGTGGATGAGCAGTTCTTC
CASSGQGAVDEQFF
>TRBV7-9|TRBD1|14|.|TRBJ1-4
TGTGCCAGCAGCTCCGGGACAGGGAATGAAAAACTGTTTTTT
CASSSGTGNEKLFF
>TRBV7-2|.|16|.|TRBJ1-1
TGTGCCAGCAGCTTAGTTTTAGCTAGGGGTGGGACTGAAGCTTTCTTT
CASSLVLARGGTEAFF
>TRBV4-1|TRBD1|16|.|TRBJ1-4
TGCGCCAGCAGCCAACCATTCCGGGACAGGGTCGAAAAACTGTTTTTT
CASSQPFRDRVEKLFF
>TRBV10-2|.|14|few|TRBJ1-2
TGCGCCAGCAAGAAGGAGGATTCTAACTATGGCTACACCTTC
CASKKEDSNYGYTF
>TRBV5-6|.|13|.|TRBJ2-2
TGTGCCAGCAGCTTTGATGGAGCCGGGGAGCTGTTTTTT
CASSFDGAGELFF
>TRBV28|TRBD2|14|.|TRBJ2-7
TGTGCCAGCAGTTTACTAGCGGAGAACTACGAGCAGTACTTC
CASSLLAENYEQYF
>TRBV2|TRBD2|16|.|TRBJ2-2
TGTGCCAGCAGGCCGGGACTAGCGGCTAGGACCGGGGAGCTGTTTTTT
CASRPGLAARTGELFF
>TRBV5-4|.|15|.|TRBJ2-3
TGTGCCAGCAGCTTGGGTGGGGGCTACACAGATACGCAGTATTTT
CASSLGGGYTDTQYF
>TRBV28|TRBD1|13|.|TRBJ2-3
TGTGCCAGTTCATCGCAGGGGGCAGATACGCAGTATTTT
CASSSQGADTQYF
>TRBV9|.|13|.|TRBJ2-1
TGTGCCAGCAGCGTCCCTGCGTCGGATGAGCAGTTCTTC
CASSVPASDEQFF
>TRBV2|.|13|.|TRBJ2-5
TGTGCCAGCAGCCGGGACAACCAAGAGACCCAGTACTTC
CASSRDNQETQYF
>TRBV9|.|14|.|TRBJ1-1
TGTGCCAGCAGCGTAGTAGCCCGGGGGGCTGAAGCTTTCTTT
CASSVVARGAEAFF
>TRBV7-9|.|17|.|TRBJ2-3
TGTGCCAGCAGCATAACTGCGTGGGGAGACAGCACAGATACGCAGTATTTT
CASSITAWGDSTDTQYF
>TRBV5-1|.|14|.|TRBJ1-1
TGCGCCAGCAGCTTGTCCAGGCCGAACACTGAAGCTTTCTTT
CASSLSRPNTEAFF
>TRBV6-1|TRBD2|15|.|TRBJ2-1
TGTGCCAGCAGTTGGGGACTAGCGGAGGGGAATGAGCAGTTCTTC
CASSWGLAEGNEQFF
>TRBV14|.|18|.|TRBJ1-4
TGTGCCAGCAGCCAAGAAGGGTCCAGACAGGCAACTAATGAAAAACTGTTTTTT
CASSQEGSRQATNEKLFF
>TRBV2|.|14|.|TRBJ1-1
TGTGCCAGCAGTGACCTGGGGGGGGTCACTGAAGCTTTCTTT
CASSDLGGVTEAFF
>TRBV5-1|.|11|.|TRBJ2-1
TGCGCCAGCACTATATTCAATGAGCAGTTCTTC
CASTIFNEQFF